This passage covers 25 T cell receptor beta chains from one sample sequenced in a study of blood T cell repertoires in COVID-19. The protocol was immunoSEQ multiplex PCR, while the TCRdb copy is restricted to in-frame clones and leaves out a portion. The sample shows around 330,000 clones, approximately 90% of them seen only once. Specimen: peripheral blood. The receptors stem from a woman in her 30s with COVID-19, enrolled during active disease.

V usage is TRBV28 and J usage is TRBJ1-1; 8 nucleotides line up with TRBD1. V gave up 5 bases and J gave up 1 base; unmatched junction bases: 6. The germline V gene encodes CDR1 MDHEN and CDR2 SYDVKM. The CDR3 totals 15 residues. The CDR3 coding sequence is TGTGCCAGCAGTCGACCAGGGGGCTGGAACACTGAAGCTTTCTTT. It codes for CASSRPGGWNTEAFF.

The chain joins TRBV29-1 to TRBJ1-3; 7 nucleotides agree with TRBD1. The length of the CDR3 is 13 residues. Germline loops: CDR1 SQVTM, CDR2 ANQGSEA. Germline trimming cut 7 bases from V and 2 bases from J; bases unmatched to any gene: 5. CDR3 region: CSATGNAGNTIYF. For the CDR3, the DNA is TGCAGCGCGACAGGGAATGCTGGAAACACCATATATTTT.

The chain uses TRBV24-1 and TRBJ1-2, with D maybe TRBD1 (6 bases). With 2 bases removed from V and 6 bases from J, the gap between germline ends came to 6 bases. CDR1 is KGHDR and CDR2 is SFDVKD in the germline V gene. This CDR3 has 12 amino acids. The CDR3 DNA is TGTGCCACCAGTGATTCAGGGGATGGCTACACCTTC. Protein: CATSDSGDGYTF.

The CDR3 reads CASSGLTQMNTEAFF. The CDR3 coding sequence is TGTGCCAGCAGTGGACTAACCCAGATGAACACTGAAGCTTTCTTT. The genes are TRBV6-2 or TRBV6-3 and TRBJ1-1; D remains ambiguous. The germline V and J ends were trimmed by 5 bases and 0 bases, with 13 bases remaining between them. This CDR3 spans 15 amino acids. Germline V CDR1 and CDR2: MNHEY, SVGEGT.

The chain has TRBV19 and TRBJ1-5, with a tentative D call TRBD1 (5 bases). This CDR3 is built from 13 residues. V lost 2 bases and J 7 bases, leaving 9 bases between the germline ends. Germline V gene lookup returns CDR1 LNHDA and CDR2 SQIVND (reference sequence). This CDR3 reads CASSIQGSQPQHF. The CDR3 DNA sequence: TGTGCCAGTAGTATACAGGGTTCACAGCCCCAGCATTTT.

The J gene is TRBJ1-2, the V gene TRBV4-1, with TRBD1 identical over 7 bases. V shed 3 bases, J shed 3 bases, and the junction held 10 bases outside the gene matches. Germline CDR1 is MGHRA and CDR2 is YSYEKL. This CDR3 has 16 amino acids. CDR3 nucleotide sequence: TGCGCCAGCAGCCAGCAAGATCAGGGGGGATACTATGGCTACACCTTC. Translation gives CASSQQDQGGYYGYTF.

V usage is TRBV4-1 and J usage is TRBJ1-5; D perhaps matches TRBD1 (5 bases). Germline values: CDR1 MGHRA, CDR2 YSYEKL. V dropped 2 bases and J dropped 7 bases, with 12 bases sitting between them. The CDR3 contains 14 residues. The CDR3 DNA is TGCGCCAGCAGCCAAAGGGACGGGGGGCAGCCCCAGCATTTT. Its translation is CASSQRDGGQPQHF.

This CDR3 reads CASRLRGGNYGYTF. The CDR3 region has the DNA TGTGCCAGCAGGTTACGAGGAGGTAACTATGGCTACACCTTC. This sequence joins TRBV7-2 and TRBJ1-2; unclear D gene. V was cut by 6 bases and J by 1 base, with 12 bases left in between. This CDR3 has 14 residues. Germline V gene data show CDR1 as SGHTA and CDR2 as FQGNSA.

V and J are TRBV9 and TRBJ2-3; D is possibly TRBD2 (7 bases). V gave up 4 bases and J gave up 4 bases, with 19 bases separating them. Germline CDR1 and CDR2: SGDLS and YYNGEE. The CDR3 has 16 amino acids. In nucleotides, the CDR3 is TGTGCCAGCAGCTCCCGAGGGGGGGGAGAGGCAGATACGCAGTATTTT. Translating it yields CASSSRGGGEADTQYF.

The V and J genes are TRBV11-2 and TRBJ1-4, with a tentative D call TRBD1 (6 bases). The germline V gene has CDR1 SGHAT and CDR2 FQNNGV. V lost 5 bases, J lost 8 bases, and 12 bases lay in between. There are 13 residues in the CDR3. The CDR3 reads CASSRQVYEKLFF. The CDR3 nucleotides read TGTGCCAGCAGCCGACAGGTATACGAAAAACTGTTTTTT.

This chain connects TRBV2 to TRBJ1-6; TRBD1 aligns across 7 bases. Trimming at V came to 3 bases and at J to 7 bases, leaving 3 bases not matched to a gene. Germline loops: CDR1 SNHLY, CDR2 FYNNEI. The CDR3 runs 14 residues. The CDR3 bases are TGTGCCAGCAGTGAGCTGGGACAGAATTCACCCCTCCACTTT. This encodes CASSELGQNSPLHF.

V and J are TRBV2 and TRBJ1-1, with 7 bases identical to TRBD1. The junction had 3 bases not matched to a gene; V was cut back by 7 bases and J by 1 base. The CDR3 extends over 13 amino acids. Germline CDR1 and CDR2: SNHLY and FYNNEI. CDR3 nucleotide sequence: TGTGCCAGCAAAACAGGGGAGAACACTGAAGCTTTCTTT. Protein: CASKTGENTEAFF.

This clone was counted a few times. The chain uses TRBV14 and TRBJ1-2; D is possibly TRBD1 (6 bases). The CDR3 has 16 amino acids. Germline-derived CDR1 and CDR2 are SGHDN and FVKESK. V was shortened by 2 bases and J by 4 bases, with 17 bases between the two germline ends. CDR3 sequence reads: CASSQPGHPAGYGYTF. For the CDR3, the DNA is TGTGCCAGCAGCCAACCGGGACATCCGGCGGGCTATGGCTACACCTTC.

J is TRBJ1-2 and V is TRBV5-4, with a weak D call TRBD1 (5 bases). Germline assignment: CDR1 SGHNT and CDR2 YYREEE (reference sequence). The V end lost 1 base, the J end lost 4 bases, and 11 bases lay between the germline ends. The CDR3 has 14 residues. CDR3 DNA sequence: TGTGCCAGCAGCTTGTTGGGACTCGGCTATGGCTACACCTTC. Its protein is CASSLLGLGYGYTF.

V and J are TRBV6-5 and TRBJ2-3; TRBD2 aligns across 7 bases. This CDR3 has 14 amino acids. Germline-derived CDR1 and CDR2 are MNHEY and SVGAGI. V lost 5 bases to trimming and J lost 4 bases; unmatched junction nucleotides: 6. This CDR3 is CASSLWGGADTQYF. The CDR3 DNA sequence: TGTGCCAGCAGTCTCTGGGGGGGGGCAGATACGCAGTATTTT.

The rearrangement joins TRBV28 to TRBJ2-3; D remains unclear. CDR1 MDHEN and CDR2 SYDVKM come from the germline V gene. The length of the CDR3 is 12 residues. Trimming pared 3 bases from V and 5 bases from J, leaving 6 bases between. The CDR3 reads CASSLRRDTQYF. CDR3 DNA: TGTGCCAGCAGTTTGAGGAGAGATACGCAGTATTTT. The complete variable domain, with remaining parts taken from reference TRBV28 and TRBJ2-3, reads DVKVTQSSRYLVKRTGEKVFLECVQDMDHENMFWYRQDPGLGLRLIYFSYDVKMKEKGDIPEGYSVSREKKERFSLILESASTNQTSMYLCASSLRRDTQYFGPGTRLTVL.

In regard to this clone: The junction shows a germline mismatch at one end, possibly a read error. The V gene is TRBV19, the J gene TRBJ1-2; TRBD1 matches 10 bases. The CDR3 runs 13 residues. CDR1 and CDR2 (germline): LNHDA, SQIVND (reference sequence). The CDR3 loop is CASRQGALYGYTF. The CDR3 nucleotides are TGTGCGAGTAGACAGGGGGCGCTTTATGGCTACACCTTC.

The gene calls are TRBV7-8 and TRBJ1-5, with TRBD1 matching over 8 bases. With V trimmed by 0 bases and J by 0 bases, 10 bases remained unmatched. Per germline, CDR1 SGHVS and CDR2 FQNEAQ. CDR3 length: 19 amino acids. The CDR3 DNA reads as TGTGCCAGCAGCTTAGCCAGACAGGGGTTGGGATATAGCAATCAGCCCCAGCATTTT. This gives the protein CASSLARQGLGYSNQPQHF.

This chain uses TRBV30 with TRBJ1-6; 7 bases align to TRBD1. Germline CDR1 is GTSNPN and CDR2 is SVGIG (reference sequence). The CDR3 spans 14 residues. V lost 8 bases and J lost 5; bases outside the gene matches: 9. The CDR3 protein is CAGTTGYHNSPLHF. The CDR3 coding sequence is TGTGCCGGAACGACAGGGTATCATAATTCACCCCTCCACTTT.

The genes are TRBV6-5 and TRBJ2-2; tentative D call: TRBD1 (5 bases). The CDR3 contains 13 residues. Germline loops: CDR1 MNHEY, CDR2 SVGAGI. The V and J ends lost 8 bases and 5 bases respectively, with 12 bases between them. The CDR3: CASFDSYTGELFF. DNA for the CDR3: TGTGCCAGCTTCGACAGTTATACCGGGGAGCTGTTTTTT.

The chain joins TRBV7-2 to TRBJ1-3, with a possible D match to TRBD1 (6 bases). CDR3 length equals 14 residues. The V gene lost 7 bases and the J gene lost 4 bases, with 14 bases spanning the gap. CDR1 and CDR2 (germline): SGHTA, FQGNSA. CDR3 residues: CASNQGSFGNTIYF. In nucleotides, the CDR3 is TGTGCCAGCAACCAGGGGTCCTTCGGAAACACCATATATTTT.

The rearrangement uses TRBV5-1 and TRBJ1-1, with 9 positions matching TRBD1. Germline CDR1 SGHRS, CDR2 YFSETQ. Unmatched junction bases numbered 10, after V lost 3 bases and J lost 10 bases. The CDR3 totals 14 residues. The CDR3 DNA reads TGCGCCAGCAGCTCGACAGGGGGTAGTCGGACAGCTTTCTTT. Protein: CASSSTGGSRTAFF.

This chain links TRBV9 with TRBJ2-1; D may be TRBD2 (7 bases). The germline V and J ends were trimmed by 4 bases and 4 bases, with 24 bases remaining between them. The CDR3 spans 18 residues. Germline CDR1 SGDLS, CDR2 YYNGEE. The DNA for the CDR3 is TGTGCCAGCAGCCCATCACCCGTACTAGGGGGGGGGTACAATGAGCAGTTCTTC. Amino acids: CASSPSPVLGGGYNEQFF.

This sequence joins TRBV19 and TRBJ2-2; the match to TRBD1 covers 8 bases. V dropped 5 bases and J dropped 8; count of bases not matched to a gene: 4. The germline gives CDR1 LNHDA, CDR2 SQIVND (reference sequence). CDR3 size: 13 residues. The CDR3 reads CASSANRGGELFF. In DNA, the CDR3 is TGTGCCAGTAGTGCAAACAGGGGGGGGGAGCTGTTTTTT.

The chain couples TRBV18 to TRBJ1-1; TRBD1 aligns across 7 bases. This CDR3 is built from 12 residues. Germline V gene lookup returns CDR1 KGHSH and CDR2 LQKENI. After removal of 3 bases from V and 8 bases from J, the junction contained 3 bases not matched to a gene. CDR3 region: CASSPDREEAFF. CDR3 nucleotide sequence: TGTGCCAGCTCACCCGACAGGGAGGAAGCTTTCTTT. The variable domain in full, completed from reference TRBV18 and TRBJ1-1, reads NAGVMQNPRHLVRRRGQEARLRCSPMKGHSHVYWYRQLPEEGLKFMVYLQKENIIDESGMPKERFSAEFPKEGPSILRIQQVVRGDSAAYFCASSPDREEAFFGQGTRLTVV.